These 8 T cell receptor beta chains originate from one sample sequenced in a study of blood T cell repertoires in COVID-19. Some clones are missing from TCRdb's copy, which holds only in-frame ones; the method was immunoSEQ multiplex PCR. The sample contains approximately 470,000 clones, 87% of which appear only once. Sequencing was carried out using PBMCs or T cells enriched from blood (not recorded which). These receptors all stem from a woman aged 18-35 years who had recovered from COVID-19.

V and J are TRBV6-5 and TRBJ2-7; 8 bases agree with TRBD1. The germline gives CDR1 MNHEY, CDR2 SVGAGI. The CDR3 contains 15 residues. Germline trimming cut 5 bases from V and 2 bases from J; bases unmatched to any gene: 8. CDR3 in amino acids: CASSPRTGRTYEQYF. The CDR3 DNA reads as TGTGCCAGCAGTCCGAGGACAGGGCGTACCTACGAGCAGTACTTC.

The V call is TRBV7-9, the J call TRBJ2-7, with 9 bases lining up with TRBD2. The V and J ends lost 1 base and 1 base, in that order; junction bases with no gene match: 2. The CDR3 is 15 residues long. The germline CDR1 and CDR2 sequences are SEHNR and FQNEAQ (reference sequence). CDR3 amino acids: CASSLERGVSYEQYF. CDR3 sequence (DNA): TGTGCCAGCAGCTTAGAGCGGGGGGTTTCCTACGAGCAGTACTTC.

The chain has TRBV5-5 and TRBJ1-1; possible D gene TRBD1, 6 bases. Germline V gives CDR1 SGHKS, CDR2 YYEKEE (reference sequence). The V gene lost 1 base and the J gene lost 4 bases, with 14 bases spanning the gap. The CDR3 covers 15 residues. CDR3 sequence (DNA): TGTGCCAGCAGCTTGTACGCAGGGGCGGGCACTGAAGCTTTCTTT. It encodes CASSLYAGAGTEAFF. The full variable domain, its missing parts supplied by reference TRBV5-5 and TRBJ1-1, is DAGVTQSPTHLIKTRGQQVTLRCSPISGHKSVSWYQQVLGQGPQFIFQYYEKEERGRGNFPDRFSARQFPNYSSELNVNALLLGDSALYLCASSLYAGAGTEAFFGQGTRLTVV.

This chain links TRBV30 with TRBJ1-1, with D tentatively TRBD1 (6 bases). Germline CDR1 and CDR2: GTSNPN and SVGIG (reference sequence). Trimming removed 3 bases at V and 6 bases at J, with 8 bases between. CDR3 length: 11 residues. The CDR3 protein is CAWSRGPEAFF. CDR3 in DNA: TGTGCCTGGAGCAGGGGCCCTGAAGCTTTCTTT. Full variable domain (outside the CDR3, taken from reference TRBV30 and TRBJ1-1): SQTIHQWPATLVQPVGSPLSLECTVEGTSNPNLYWYRQAAGRGLQLLFYSVGIGQISSEVPQNLSASRPQDRQFILSSKKLLLSDSGFYLCAWSRGPEAFFGQGTRLTVV.

V is TRBV10-2 and J is TRBJ2-5; D is perhaps TRBD2 (6 bases). Germline CDR1 is WSHSY and CDR2 is SAAADI. This CDR3 comprises 12 residues. The V end was cut by 11 bases, the J end by 4 bases, with 14 bases between. The CDR3 sequence is CAGGSSGETQYF. Written as DNA, the CDR3 is TGCGCCGGGGGGTCCTCCGGAGAGACCCAGTACTTC.

In its sample, this clone was seen a few times. The rearrangement joins TRBV18 to TRBJ2-7, with 8 bases that match TRBD1. Unmatched junction bases numbered 11, after V lost 4 bases and J lost 3 bases. Germline V gene lookup returns CDR1 KGHSH and CDR2 LQKENI. The CDR3 sequence is 16 residues long. The CDR3 sequence: CASSLLPGQVDYEQYF. DNA of the CDR3: TGTGCCAGCTCACTCCTACCGGGACAGGTAGACTACGAGCAGTACTTC.

The gene calls are TRBV23-1 and TRBJ2-2, with no clear D. TRBV23-1 carries the ORF label, with uncertain function. The CDR3 covers 15 residues. V lost 4 bases and J 0 bases, leaving 9 bases between the germline ends. CDR3 sequence (DNA): TGCGCCAGCAGTCGGCCCAGGACGAACACCGGGGAGCTGTTTTTT. As protein: CASSRPRTNTGELFF.

The rearrangement links TRBV7-8 to TRBJ2-7; TRBD1 matches at 9 bases. The CDR3 is 16 amino acids. CDR1 SGHVS and CDR2 FQNEAQ come from the germline V gene. J lost 0 bases, V lost 6 bases, and 9 bases had no gene match. DNA of the CDR3: TGTGCCAGCAGATACGGGACAGGGCAAAGCTCCTACGAGCAGTACTTC. Its translation is CASRYGTGQSSYEQYF.